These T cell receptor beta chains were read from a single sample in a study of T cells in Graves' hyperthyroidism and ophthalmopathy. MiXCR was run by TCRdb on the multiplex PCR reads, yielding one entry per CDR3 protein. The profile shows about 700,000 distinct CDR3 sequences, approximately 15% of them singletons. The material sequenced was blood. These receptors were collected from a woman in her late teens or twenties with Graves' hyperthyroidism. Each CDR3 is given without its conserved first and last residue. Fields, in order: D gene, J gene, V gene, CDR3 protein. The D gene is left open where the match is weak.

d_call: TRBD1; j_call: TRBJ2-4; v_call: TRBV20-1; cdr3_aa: SAAQLLGTGVGNIQY
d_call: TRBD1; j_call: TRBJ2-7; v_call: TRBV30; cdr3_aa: AWSGQGTYEQY
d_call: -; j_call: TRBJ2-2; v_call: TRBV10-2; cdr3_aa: ASSWRDSFTGELF
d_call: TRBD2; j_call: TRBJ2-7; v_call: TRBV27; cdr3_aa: ASKTLAGGSFEQY
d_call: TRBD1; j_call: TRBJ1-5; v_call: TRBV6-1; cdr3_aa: ASSEDRDIGQPQH
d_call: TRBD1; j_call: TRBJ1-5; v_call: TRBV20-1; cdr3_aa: STREDLQGRRNQPQH
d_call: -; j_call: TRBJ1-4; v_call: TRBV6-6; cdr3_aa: ASSYGEYEKLF
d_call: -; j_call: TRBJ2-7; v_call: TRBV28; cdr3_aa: ASSDSSAMTYEQY
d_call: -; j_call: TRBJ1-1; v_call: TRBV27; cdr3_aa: ASSFAVRTEAF
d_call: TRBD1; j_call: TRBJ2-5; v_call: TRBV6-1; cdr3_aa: ASRVGGAQKETQY
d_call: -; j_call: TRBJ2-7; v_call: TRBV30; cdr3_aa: AWSVRRTYPYEQY
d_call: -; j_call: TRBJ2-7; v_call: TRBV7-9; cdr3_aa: ASSLATMWYEQY
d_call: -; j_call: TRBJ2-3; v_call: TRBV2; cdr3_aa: ASSRDYDTQY
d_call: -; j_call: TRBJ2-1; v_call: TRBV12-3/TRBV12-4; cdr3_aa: ASSRGATHEQF
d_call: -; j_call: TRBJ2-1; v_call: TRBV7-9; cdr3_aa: ASSIGPGEQF
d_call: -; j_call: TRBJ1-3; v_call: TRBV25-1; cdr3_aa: ASSEYPGGNDMGNTIY
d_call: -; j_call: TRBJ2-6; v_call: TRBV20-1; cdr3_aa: SARFGVGATGANVLT
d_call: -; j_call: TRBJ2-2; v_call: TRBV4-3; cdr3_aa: ASRLIKDAGELF